This T cell receptor (beta chain) was captured in a study of Ad26.COV2.S vaccination and SARS-CoV-2 variants (dated by TCRdb to the early 2020s). With regard to the full study: Donors in the vaccine arm were drawn from COV1001, a multicentre, randomized, double-blind, placebo-controlled phase I-IIa trial testing Ad26.COV2.S in healthy adults. A total of 32 samples were included in the TCR-sequenced set, comprising roughly 20 Ad26.COV2.S vaccine recipients, 5 placebo recipients and 8 SARS-CoV-2 convalescent individuals. Dosing of Ad26.COV2.S was intramuscular, at either 5x10^10 or 1x10^11 viral particles, delivered as one shot or as two shots spaced 56 days apart. Trial participants were randomized into five groups of five: low-dose or high-dose Ad26.COV2.S given once or twice, or placebo on both occasions. Sequencing of the TCRbeta repertoire served to evaluate the specificity and breadth of SARS-CoV-2-reactive T cell receptors following Ad26.COV2.S vaccination. Investigators remained blinded to trial group allocation during experiments and outcome assessment. Results the study describes overall, beyond this receptor: It was noted by the authors that total T cell responses may have been underestimated by the TCR breadth and depth analyses. After vaccination, substantial breadth of spike-specific CD8+ and CD4+ T cell responses was reported. The study lacked the statistical power to compare responses across vaccine doses or regimens. Vaccine and placebo recipients had comparable non-spike TCR breadth, which fits with the vaccine containing only spike. Compared with placebo recipients, Ad26.COV2.S recipients showed higher spike-specific TCR breadth (P = 0.0014).

TCRbeta CDR3 regions were sequenced with the immunoSEQ Assay. After extraction, genomic DNA underwent amplification by bias-controlled multiplex PCR, followed by high-throughput sequencing. The authors' analysis ran thus. To quantify the absolute abundance of each unique TCRbeta CDR3 region, sequences were collapsed and filtered. T cell fraction was estimated by normalizing TCRbeta template counts to usable DNA, which was measured by amplifying reference genes present in all nucleated cells. Repertoire TCRs were annotated as SARS-CoV-2-specific by exact matching of V gene, CDR3 amino acid sequence and J gene to a known reactive TCR set. The reference SARS-CoV-2 TCR set came from MIRA and was filtered for enrichment in COVID-19-positive ImmuneCODE repertoires, removing public or cross-reactive TCRs. Using the MIRA antigens, annotated TCRs were further analysed by specific ORF or by position within an ORF. Breadth was defined as the number of annotated unique rearrangements divided by the total number of unique productive rearrangements, and depth was defined as the summed frequency of the annotated unique rearrangements. TCR breadth was compared between groups using two-sided Wilcoxon rank-sum tests. TCRdb took this table from immuneACCESS and kept in-frame rearrangements with V and J called. Such tables lack part of the clones; where checked against another copy, unresolved V genes explain under half of the gap, and the rest is unexplained. V, J and clone size were drawn from that table, and D and trimming were deduced from the DNA. In all, the sample holds roughly 460,000 clones, and roughly 87% of those were seen once. The ten most abundant clones make up over 1.5% of the sample.

Relative to germline, V is 5 bases shorter and J is 4 bases shorter, with 17 bases between their ends. Taken from the germline V gene, the CDR1 and CDR2 loops are SGHVS and FQNEAQ. The cysteine opens and the phenylalanine closes a CDR3 of 15 amino acids. The DNA shown is the 45-base CDR3, in frame from base 1. In light of the paper, this sample's treatment or condition label describes: over 15 received Ad26.COV2.S at low or high dose, single or two shots; 5 received placebo; per-sample allocation not given. For vaccine and placebo recipients, the sequenced repertoires came from samples collected on day 63 after the first injection. Between 29 July and 7 August 2020, Cohort 1b enrolled 25 adults aged 18-55 years at one site in Boston, USA. Ad26.COV2.S consisted of a replication-incompetent adenovirus type 26 vector by which a prefusion-stabilized SARS-CoV-2 spike protein from the original Wuhan strain was expressed.

This clone was seen a single time. It lacks a known antigen. Base-call qualities are not available, and no considerably larger clone is one nucleotide away. The receptor comes from a person aged 18-65 years who received the Ad26.COV2.S COVID-19 vaccine or a placebo. The chain is made from TRBV7-8 and TRBJ2-5; TRBD2 is possibly the D segment (6 matching bases). The starting material was peripheral blood, obtained in a trial of Ad26.COV2.S vaccine versus placebo. The CDR3 has the sequence CASSQRRVVGETQYF. The sequence in DNA is TGTGCCAGCAGCCAGCGGAGGGTAGTGGGAGAGACCCAGTACTTC.